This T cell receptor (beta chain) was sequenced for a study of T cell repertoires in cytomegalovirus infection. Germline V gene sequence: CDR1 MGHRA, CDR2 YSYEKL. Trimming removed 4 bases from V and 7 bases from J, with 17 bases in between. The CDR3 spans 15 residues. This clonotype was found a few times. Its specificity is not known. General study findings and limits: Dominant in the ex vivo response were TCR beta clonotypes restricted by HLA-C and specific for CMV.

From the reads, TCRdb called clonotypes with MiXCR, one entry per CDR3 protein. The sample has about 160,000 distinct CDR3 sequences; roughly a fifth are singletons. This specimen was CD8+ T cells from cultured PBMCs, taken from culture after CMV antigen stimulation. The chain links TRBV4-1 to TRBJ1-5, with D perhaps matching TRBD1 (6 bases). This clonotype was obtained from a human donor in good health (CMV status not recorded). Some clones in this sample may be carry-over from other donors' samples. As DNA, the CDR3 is TGCGCCAGCAGCCCCTCTTGGGGGGCAGAACAGCCCCAGCATTTT. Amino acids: CASSPSWGAEQPQHF.